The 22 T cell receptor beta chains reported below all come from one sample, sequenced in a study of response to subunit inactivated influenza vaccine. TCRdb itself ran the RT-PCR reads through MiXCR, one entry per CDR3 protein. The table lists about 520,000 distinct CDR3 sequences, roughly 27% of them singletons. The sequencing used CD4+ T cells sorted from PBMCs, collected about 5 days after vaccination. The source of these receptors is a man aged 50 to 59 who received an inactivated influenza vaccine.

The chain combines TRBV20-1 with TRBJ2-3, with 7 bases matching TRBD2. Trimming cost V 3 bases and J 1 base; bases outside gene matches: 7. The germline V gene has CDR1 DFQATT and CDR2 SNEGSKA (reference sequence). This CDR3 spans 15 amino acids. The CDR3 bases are TGCAGTGCTAGGATCCTAGCGGCTCGCACAGATACGCAGTATTTT. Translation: CSARILAARTDTQYF.

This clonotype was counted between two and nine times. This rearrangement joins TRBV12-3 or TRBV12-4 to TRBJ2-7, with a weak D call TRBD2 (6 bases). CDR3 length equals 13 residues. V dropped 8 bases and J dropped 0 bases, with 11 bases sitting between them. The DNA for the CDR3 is TGTGCCAGCGGTGCGGGGAGCTCCTACGAGCAGTACTTC. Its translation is CASGAGSSYEQYF.

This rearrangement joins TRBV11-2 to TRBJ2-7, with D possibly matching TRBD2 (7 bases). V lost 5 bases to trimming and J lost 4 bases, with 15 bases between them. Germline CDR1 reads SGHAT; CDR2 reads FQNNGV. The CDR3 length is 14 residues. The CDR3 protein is CASSESGGPYEQYF. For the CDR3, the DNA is TGTGCCAGCAGCGAATCCGGGGGGCCGTACGAGCAGTACTTC. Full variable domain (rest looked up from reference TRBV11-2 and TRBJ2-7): EAGVAQSPRYKIIEKRQSVAFWCNPISGHATLYWYQQILGQGPKLLIQFQNNGVVDDSQLPKDRFSAERLKGVDSTLKIQPAKLEDSAVYLCASSESGGPYEQYFGPGTRLTVT.

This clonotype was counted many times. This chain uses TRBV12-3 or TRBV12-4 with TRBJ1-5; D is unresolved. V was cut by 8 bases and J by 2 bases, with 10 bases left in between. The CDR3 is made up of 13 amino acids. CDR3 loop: CASGPTRNQPQHF. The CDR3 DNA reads TGTGCCAGCGGGCCAACGCGCAATCAGCCCCAGCATTTT.

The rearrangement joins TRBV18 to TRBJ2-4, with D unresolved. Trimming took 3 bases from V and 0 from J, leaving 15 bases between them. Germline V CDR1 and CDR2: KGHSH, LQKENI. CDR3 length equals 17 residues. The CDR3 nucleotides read TGTGCCAGCTCACCGTCCCATTCCCAACTAGCCAAAAACATTCAGTACTTC. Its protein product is CASSPSHSQLAKNIQYF.

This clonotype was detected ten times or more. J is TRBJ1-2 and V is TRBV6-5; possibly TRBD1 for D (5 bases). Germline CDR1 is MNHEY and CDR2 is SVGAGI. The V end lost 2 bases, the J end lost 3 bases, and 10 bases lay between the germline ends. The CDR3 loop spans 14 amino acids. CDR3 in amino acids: CASSYGGGDYGYTF. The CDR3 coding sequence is TGTGCCAGCAGTTACGGCGGAGGGGACTATGGCTACACCTTC.

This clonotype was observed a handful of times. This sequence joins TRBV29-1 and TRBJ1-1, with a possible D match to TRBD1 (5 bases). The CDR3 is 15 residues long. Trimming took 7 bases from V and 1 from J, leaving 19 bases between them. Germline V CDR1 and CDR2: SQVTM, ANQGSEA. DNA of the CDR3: TGCAGCGGTACCGGGGCCCGGGGATGGAACACTGAAGCTTTCTTT. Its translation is CSGTGARGWNTEAFF.

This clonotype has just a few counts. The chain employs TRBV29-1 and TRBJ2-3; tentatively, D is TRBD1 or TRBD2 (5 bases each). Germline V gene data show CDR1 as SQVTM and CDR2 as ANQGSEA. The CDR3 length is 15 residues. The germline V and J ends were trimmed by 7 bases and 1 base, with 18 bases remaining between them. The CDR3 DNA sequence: TGCAGCGCCGAGGGATCGGGACGGGGCACAGATACGCAGTATTTT. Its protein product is CSAEGSGRGTDTQYF.

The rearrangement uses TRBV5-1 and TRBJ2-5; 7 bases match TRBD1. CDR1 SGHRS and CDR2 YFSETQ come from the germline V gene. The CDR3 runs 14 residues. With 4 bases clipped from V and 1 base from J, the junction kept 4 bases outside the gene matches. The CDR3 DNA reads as TGCGCCAGCAGCAGAAGACAGGGCCAAGAGACCCAGTACTTC. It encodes CASSRRQGQETQYF. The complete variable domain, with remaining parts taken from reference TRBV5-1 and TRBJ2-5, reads KAGVTQTPRYLIKTRGQQVTLSCSPISGHRSVSWYQQTPGQGLQFLFEYFSETQRNKGNFPGRFSGRQFSNSRSEMNVSTLELGDSALYLCASSRRQGQETQYFGPGTRLLVL.

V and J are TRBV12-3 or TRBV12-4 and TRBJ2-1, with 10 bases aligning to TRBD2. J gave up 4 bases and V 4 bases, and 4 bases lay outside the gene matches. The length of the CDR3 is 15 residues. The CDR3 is CASSSGLAIYNEQFF. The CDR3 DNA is TGTGCCAGCAGTTCGGGACTAGCGATATACAATGAGCAGTTCTTC.

CDR3 sequence reads: CASSHPSPDRGETQYF. The CDR3 coding sequence is TGCGCCAGCAGCCACCCCAGCCCGGACAGGGGGGAGACCCAGTACTTC. This chain links TRBV4-1 with TRBJ2-5, with TRBD1 matching over 10 bases. V was pared by 3 bases and J by 5 bases, with 9 bases of the junction left unmatched. Germline V gene lookup returns CDR1 MGHRA and CDR2 YSYEKL. The CDR3 has 16 residues.

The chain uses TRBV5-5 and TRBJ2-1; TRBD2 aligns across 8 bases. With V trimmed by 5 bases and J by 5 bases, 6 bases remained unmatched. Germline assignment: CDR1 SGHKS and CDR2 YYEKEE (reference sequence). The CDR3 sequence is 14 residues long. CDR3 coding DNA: TGTGCCAGCAGTCGGGCGGGGGGCCACAATGAGCAGTTCTTC. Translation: CASSRAGGHNEQFF.

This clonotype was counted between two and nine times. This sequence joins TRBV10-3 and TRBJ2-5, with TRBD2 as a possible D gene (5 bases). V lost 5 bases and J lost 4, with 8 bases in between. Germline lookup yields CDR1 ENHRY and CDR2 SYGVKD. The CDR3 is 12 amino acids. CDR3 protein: CAISPGIETQYF. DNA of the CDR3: TGTGCCATCAGTCCGGGAATAGAGACCCAGTACTTC.

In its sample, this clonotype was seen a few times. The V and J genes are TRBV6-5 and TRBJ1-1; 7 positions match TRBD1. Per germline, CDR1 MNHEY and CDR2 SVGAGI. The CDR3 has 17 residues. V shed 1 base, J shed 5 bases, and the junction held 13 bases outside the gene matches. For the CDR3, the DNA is TGTGCCAGCAGTTACTTCTCCCCGGGCAGGGGGGGAACTGAAGCTTTCTTT. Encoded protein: CASSYFSPGRGGTEAFF.

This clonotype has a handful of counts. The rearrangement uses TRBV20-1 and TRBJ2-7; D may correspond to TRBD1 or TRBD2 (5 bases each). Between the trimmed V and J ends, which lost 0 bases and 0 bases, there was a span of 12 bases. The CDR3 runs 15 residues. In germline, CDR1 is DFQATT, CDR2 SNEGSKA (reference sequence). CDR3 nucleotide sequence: TGCAGTGCTAGAGATCAGGGACGTAGCTCCTACGAGCAGTACTTC. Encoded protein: CSARDQGRSSYEQYF.

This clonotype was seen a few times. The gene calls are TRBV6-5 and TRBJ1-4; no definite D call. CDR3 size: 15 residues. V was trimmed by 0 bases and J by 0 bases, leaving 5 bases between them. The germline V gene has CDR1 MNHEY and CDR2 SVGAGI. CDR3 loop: CASSYSSATNEKLFF. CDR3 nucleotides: TGTGCCAGCAGTTACTCGAGTGCAACTAATGAAAAACTGTTTTTT.

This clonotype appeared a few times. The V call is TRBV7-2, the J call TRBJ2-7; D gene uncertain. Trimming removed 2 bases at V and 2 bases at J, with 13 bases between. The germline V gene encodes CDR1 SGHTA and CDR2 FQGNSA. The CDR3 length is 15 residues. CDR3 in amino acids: CASSLRGPRTYEQYF. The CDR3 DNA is TGTGCCAGCAGCTTAAGAGGTCCTAGGACCTACGAGCAGTACTTC.

CDR3 loop: CASSLELAGGGYEQYF. The DNA of the CDR3 is TGCGCCAGCAGCTTGGAACTAGCGGGAGGTGGGTACGAGCAGTACTTC. The J gene is TRBJ2-7, the V gene TRBV5-1, with 12 positions matching TRBD2. CDR1 and CDR2 from the germline V gene are SGHRS and YFSETQ. The CDR3 runs to 16 residues. The V and J ends lost 0 bases and 4 bases, in that order; junction bases with no gene match: 5.

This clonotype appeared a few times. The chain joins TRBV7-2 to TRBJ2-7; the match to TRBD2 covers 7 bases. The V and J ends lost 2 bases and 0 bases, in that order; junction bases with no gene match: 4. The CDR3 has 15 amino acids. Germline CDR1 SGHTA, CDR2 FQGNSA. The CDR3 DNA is TGTGCCAGCAGCTTAAACGGCGGGGGCTCCTACGAGCAGTACTTC. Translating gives CASSLNGGGSYEQYF.

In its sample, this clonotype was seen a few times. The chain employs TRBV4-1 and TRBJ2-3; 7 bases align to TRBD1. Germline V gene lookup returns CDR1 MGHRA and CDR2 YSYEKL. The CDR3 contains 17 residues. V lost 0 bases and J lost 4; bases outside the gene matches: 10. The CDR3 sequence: CASSQDHARGRSDTQYF. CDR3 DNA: TGCGCCAGCAGCCAAGATCACGCCAGGGGGAGATCAGATACGCAGTATTTT.

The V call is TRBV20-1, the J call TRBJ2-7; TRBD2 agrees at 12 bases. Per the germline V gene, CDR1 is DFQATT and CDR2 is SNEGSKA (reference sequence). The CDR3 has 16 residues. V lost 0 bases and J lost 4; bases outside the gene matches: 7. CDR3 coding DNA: TGCAGTGCTAGAGACACACTAGCGGGGGGTAGGTACGAGCAGTACTTC. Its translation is CSARDTLAGGRYEQYF.

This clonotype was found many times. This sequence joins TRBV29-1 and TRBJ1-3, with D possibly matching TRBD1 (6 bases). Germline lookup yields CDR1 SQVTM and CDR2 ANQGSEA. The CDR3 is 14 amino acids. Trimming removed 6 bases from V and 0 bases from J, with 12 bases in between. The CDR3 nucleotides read TGCAGCGTGGAGGACAGCAACTCTGGAAACACCATATATTTT. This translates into CSVEDSNSGNTIYF.